This TCR beta chain appears in the sequencing data of a study of OX40 agonist ivuxolimab in advanced cancers. Study-level information: Ivuxolimab, an antibody that agonizes OX40 (CD134), was administered to the patients.

J was trimmed by 5 bases and V by 1 base; bases with no gene match: 4. The CDR3 runs 14 residues. The V gene's germline CDR1 is MDHEN and CDR2 SYDVKM. Clones were sequenced by immunoSEQ multiplex PCR, and TCRdb holds only the in-frame ones, with some missing. The sample yields tens of thousands of clones, approximately 90% seen once. This rearrangement joins TRBV28 to TRBJ1-1; 7 bases are shared with TRBD1. The sequence was collected from an adult with an advanced solid tumor such as melanoma, head and neck, liver or kidney cancer. The input for sequencing was CD4+ or CD8+ T cells sorted from blood, taken in a trial of the OX40 agonist ivuxolimab. The CDR3 region is CASSLLTGRTEAFF. The CDR3 nucleotides are TGTGCCAGCAGTTTATTGACAGGGCGAACTGAAGCTTTCTTT.